Listed below are T cell receptor beta chains from one sample, sequenced in a study of human T cells and chemical hapten exposure. TCRdb re-called the RACE reads through MiXCR, storing one row per CDR3 protein. This table holds under 200,000 distinct CDR3 sequences, around 30% found once. The sample consisted of whole blood, taken in connection with sensitization to the hapten diphenylcyclopropenone (DPC). The receptors were sampled from a woman in her twenties or thirties with alopecia areata. Some clones in this sample may be carry-over from other donors' samples. The conserved cysteine and the conserved F or W are not part of the CDR3 here. The order of the fields is V gene, J gene, CDR3 length, CDR3 protein.

TRBV9	TRBJ1-5	12	ASSVEGGGQPQH
TRBV20-1	TRBJ2-7	14	SARPPATDRGYEQY
TRBV20-1	TRBJ1-4	9	SASSLEKLF
TRBV9	TRBJ2-5	12	ASSGRQPGETQY
TRBV4-1	TRBJ2-7	13	ASSQAKLAPGEQY
TRBV5-1	TRBJ1-1	11	ASSLGERTEAF
TRBV28	TRBJ1-5	12	ASSFQLGLQPQH
TRBV29-1	TRBJ2-3	9	SVEIAGTQY
TRBV28	TRBJ1-6	12	ASQTGPYNSPLH
TRBV29-1	TRBJ1-3	12	SVELGPARDTIY
TRBV20-1	TRBJ1-4	13	SVGTRDGGGGELF
TRBV28	TRBJ1-6	12	ASKHGQGGSPLH
TRBV6-2/TRBV6-3	TRBJ1-2	13	ASSYSSQGPYGYT
TRBV28	TRBJ2-7	14	ASSTNNPGRSYEQY
TRBV9	TRBJ2-1	14	ASSVVGGLPRNEQF
TRBV19	TRBJ1-5	13	ASSISENSNQPQH
TRBV20-1	TRBJ2-1	9	SAYRVGEQF
TRBV29-1	TRBJ2-1	14	SVEGLKGASYNEQF
TRBV9	TRBJ2-7	14	ASSVGPGTGTYEQY
TRBV27	TRBJ1-1	11	ASSLKGDREWF
TRBV28	TRBJ1-2	13	ASSTSWGAGYGYT
TRBV19	TRBJ1-4	13	ASSIWQASNEKLF
TRBV29-1	TRBJ2-5	8	SAGRETQY
TRBV20-1	TRBJ2-3	14	SAQDTSATSTDTQY
TRBV25-1	TRBJ1-4	13	ASSDLGQTNEKLF
TRBV10-3	TRBJ2-5	11	AISDDYQETQY
TRBV5-1	TRBJ2-1	11	ASSFSPYNEQF
TRBV29-1	TRBJ2-2	11	SAAGAFTGELF
TRBV28	TRBJ1-2	11	ASSPEGARGYT
TRBV5-6	TRBJ2-5	13	ASSSTIDRQETQY
TRBV29-1	TRBJ2-5	12	SVEDLKGYETQY
TRBV7-3	TRBJ2-3	13	ASSSTGGWTDTQY
TRBV12-3/TRBV12-4	TRBJ2-7	12	ASSFVGPSYEQY
TRBV5-1	TRBJ2-7	11	ASSSGLNYEQY
TRBV29-1	TRBJ2-2	13	SVGSSGGAVGELF
TRBV5-6	TRBJ2-3	10	ASSLLEDTQY
TRBV29-1	TRBJ1-1	11	SALGTASTEAF
TRBV28	TRBJ1-5	13	ASSSLDRLNQPQH
TRBV6-5	TRBJ2-7	12	ATSREGQGFEQY
TRBV6-2/TRBV6-3	TRBJ1-5	13	ASSYGGAFNQPQH
TRBV7-2	TRBJ1-1	11	ASSPNRNTEAF
TRBV5-1	TRBJ2-7	13	ASSPRTGDSYEQY
TRBV29-1	TRBJ1-3	10	SVMGAGNTIY
TRBV5-1	TRBJ1-6	12	ASSLGREASPLH
TRBV4-1	TRBJ1-5	16	ASSQPKLLQGRDQPQH
TRBV11-2	TRBJ2-7	13	ASSNAGPGSYEQY
TRBV6-5	TRBJ2-7	13	ASSANRDRVYEQY
TRBV28	TRBJ1-2	10	ASSSYNYGYT
TRBV20-1	TRBJ2-1	10	SARRAPNEQF
TRBV27	TRBJ1-2	13	ASSTVAGSHYGYT
TRBV20-1	TRBJ2-3	13	SAIEPTQGTDTQY
TRBV20-1	TRBJ2-2	11	SASQVNTGELF